This T cell receptor (beta chain) derives from a study of T cells after yellow fever vaccination. Germline V CDR1 and CDR2: SGHRS, YFSETQ. CDR3 length equals 14 residues. V was clipped by 7 bases and J by 2 bases, with 16 bases between them. TCRdb independently ran MiXCR on the 5' RACE reads; one entry per CDR3 protein. Among roughly 500,000 distinct CDR3 sequences listed, over 15% were seen once. The receptor comes from a man aged 30 to 45 who received the YFV17D yellow fever vaccine. V usage is TRBV5-1 and J usage is TRBJ2-7, with D perhaps TRBD1 (6 bases). The sequencing here drew on PBMCs, taken 15 days after the yellow fever booster vaccination. As DNA, the CDR3 is TGCGCCAGCCAATCGACAGGTGCCGCCTACGAGCAGTACTTC. Amino acid sequence: CASQSTGAAYEQYF.